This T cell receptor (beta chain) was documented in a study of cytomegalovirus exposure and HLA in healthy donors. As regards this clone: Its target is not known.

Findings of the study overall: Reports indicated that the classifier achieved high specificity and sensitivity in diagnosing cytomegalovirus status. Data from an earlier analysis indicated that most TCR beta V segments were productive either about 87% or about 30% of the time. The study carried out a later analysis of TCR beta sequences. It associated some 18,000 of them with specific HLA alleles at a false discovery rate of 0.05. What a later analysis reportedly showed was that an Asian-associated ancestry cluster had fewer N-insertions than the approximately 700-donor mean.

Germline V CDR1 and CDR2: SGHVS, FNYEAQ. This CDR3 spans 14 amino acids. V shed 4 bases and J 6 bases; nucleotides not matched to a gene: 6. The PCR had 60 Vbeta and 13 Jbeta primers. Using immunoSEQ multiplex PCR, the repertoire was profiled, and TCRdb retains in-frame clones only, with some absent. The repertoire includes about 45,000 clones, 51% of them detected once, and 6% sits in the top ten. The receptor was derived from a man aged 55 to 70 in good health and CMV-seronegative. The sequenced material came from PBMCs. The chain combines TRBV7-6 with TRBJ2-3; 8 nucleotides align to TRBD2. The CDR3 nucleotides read TGTGCCAGCAGCTCCCCTAGCGGGTCCGATACGCAGTATTTT. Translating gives CASSSPSGSDTQYF.